A single sample is the source of the 21 T cell receptor beta chains below, sequenced in a study of blood T cell repertoires in COVID-19. Generated by immunoSEQ multiplex PCR, the TCRdb table keeps only in-frame clones and is missing some. Of about 120,000 clones in the sample, approximately 82% were seen once. The specimen was peripheral blood. These receptors all stem from a man between 65 and 85 years old with active or convalescent COVID-19.

The chain uses TRBV18 and TRBJ1-1; D ambiguous. Germline V gene lookup returns CDR1 KGHSH and CDR2 LQKENI. The CDR3 is 14 amino acids. V was cut by 3 bases and J by 1 base, with 9 bases left in between. The CDR3 nucleotides read TGTGCCAGCTCACCCGCGGCGGGGAACACTGAAGCTTTCTTT. It codes for CASSPAAGNTEAFF.

The chain couples TRBV4-1 to TRBJ1-4, with D possibly TRBD1 on 5 matching bases. The germline gives CDR1 MGHRA, CDR2 YSYEKL. Trimming took off 0 bases at V and 4 bases at J, with 12 bases between the two ends. This CDR3 contains 16 residues. The CDR3 here is CASSQEGLSHNEKLFF. The DNA for the CDR3 is TGCGCCAGCAGCCAAGAGGGACTGAGCCATAATGAAAAACTGTTTTTT.

The chain recombines TRBV11-3 with TRBJ2-3; D remains ambiguous. Trimming pared 1 base from V and 0 bases from J, leaving 8 bases between. Germline lookup yields CDR1 SGHNT and CDR2 YENEEA. The CDR3 is 15 amino acids. CDR3 loop: CASSLVRSSTDTQYF. In DNA form, the CDR3 reads TGTGCCAGCAGCTTAGTGCGGTCTAGCACAGATACGCAGTATTTT.

The chain employs TRBV28 and TRBJ1-5, with 9 nucleotides matching TRBD1. The CDR3 length is 15 residues. Losses at the gene ends were 4 bases for V and 7 bases for J; bases not matched to a gene: 8. From germline, CDR1 is MDHEN and CDR2 SYDVKM. CDR3 in amino acids: CASSSPGQGTQPQHF. The CDR3 DNA is TGTGCCAGCAGTTCCCCGGGACAGGGAACACAGCCCCAGCATTTT.

Remarks on this clone: At one end, the junction sequence differs from germline, possibly due to a read error. V and J are TRBV7-7 and TRBJ2-5; 7 bases match TRBD1. The CDR3 is made up of 15 amino acids. Per germline, CDR1 SSHAT and CDR2 FNYEAQ (reference sequence). CDR3 DNA sequence: TGTGCTAGCAGCCAGACCGGGACAGAAAAAGAGACCCAGTACTTC. Translating it yields CASSQTGTEKETQYF.

In its sample, this clone was seen once. This rearrangement joins TRBV6-2 or TRBV6-3 to TRBJ1-2; no clear D gene. CDR3 size: 13 residues. The V gene's germline CDR1 is MNHEY and CDR2 SVGEGT. Trimming took off 4 bases at V and 2 bases at J, with 8 bases between the two ends. For the CDR3, the DNA is TGTGCCAGCAGTTTTAACACCAACTATGGCTACACCTTC. Its translation: CASSFNTNYGYTF.

V is TRBV9 and J is TRBJ2-2; 8 nucleotides match TRBD1. V shed 9 bases, J shed 2 bases, and the junction held 3 bases outside the gene matches. The CDR3 is 13 amino acids. Germline V CDR1 and CDR2: SGDLS, YYNGEE. As DNA, the CDR3 is TGTGCCACTGGACAGGGCAACACCGGGGAGCTGTTTTTT. It codes for CATGQGNTGELFF.

The V gene is TRBV28, the J gene TRBJ1-5; D possibly corresponds to TRBD1 (6 bases). V shed 6 bases and J shed 3 bases, with 9 bases lying between them. The CDR3 length is 13 residues. Looked up from germline, CDR1 is MDHEN and CDR2 is SYDVKM. CDR3 in DNA: TGTGCCAGCAGACAGGGTCTCAATCAGCCCCAGCATTTT. This translates into CASRQGLNQPQHF.

The rearrangement joins TRBV27 to TRBJ2-3; 8 nucleotides line up with TRBD2. From germline, CDR1 is MNHEY and CDR2 SMNVEV (reference sequence). The CDR3 runs to 18 residues. V trimming: 6 bases; J trimming: 1 base; junction bases outside the gene matches: 15. This CDR3 reads CASSPGLRGRGGTDTQYF. The DNA of the CDR3 is TGTGCCAGCAGCCCGGGCCTCAGAGGGCGGGGGGGCACAGATACGCAGTATTTT.

The chain recombines TRBV28 with TRBJ2-1; the match to TRBD1 covers 8 bases. There are 17 residues in the CDR3. Germline lookup yields CDR1 MDHEN and CDR2 SYDVKM. The J segment lost 6 bases and the V segment lost 5 bases, leaving 15 bases of the junction unmatched. The CDR3 DNA is TGTGCCAGCAGTCCCCCCGCAGGGCACAGGGGGACCAATGAGCAGTTCTTC. It is translated as CASSPPAGHRGTNEQFF.

Notes on this clone: Other DNA sequences from this sample encode an identical CDR3 as well. V and J are TRBV28 and TRBJ1-5; the D gene is possibly TRBD1 (6 bases). Germline lookup yields CDR1 MDHEN and CDR2 SYDVKM. The CDR3 is made up of 14 amino acids. Trimming stripped 4 bases from V and 2 bases from J, with 9 bases between. The CDR3 loop is CASSSGAGNQPQHF. The CDR3 nucleotides read TGTGCCAGCAGTTCAGGGGCTGGCAATCAGCCCCAGCATTTT.

The chain combines TRBV5-6 with TRBJ2-4; tentative D call: TRBD2 (5 bases). Germline loops: CDR1 SGHDT, CDR2 YYEEEE. V was shortened by 2 bases and J by 0 bases, with 9 bases between the two germline ends. The CDR3 consists of 15 residues. Here the CDR3 reads CASSFAGLAKNIQYF. In nucleotides, the CDR3 is TGTGCCAGCAGCTTCGCCGGACTAGCCAAAAACATTCAGTACTTC.

The chain couples TRBV5-1 to TRBJ1-6; D is perhaps TRBD1 (6 bases). This CDR3 has 16 residues. Germline CDR1 and CDR2: SGHRS and YFSETQ. V was shortened by 4 bases and J by 7 bases, with 18 bases between the two germline ends. The CDR3 region has the DNA TGCGCCAGCAGCCTGGCCCCCGGACAGCCCAATTCACCCCTCCACTTT. It translates to CASSLAPGQPNSPLHF.

There are a few counts of this clone. The chain carries TRBV3-1 (or the pseudogene TRBV3-2) and TRBJ1-1; D gene uncertain. CDR1 is LGHDT and CDR2 is YNNKEL in the germline V gene (reference sequence). The CDR3 totals 13 residues. The V gene lost 6 bases and the J gene lost 1 base, with 9 bases spanning the gap. The CDR3 nucleotides read TGTGCCAGCAGAGACCCAGGGAACACTGAAGCTTTCTTT. It codes for CASRDPGNTEAFF.

This rearrangement joins TRBV5-6 to TRBJ2-7; TRBD2 matches 8 bases. Germline-derived CDR1 and CDR2 are SGHDT and YYEEEE. V lost 7 bases to trimming and J lost 0 bases; unmatched junction nucleotides: 9. The CDR3 is 15 amino acids. CDR3 nucleotides: TGTGCCAGCGGACCATTGAGCGGGAGCTCCTACGAGCAGTACTTC. Its translation is CASGPLSGSSYEQYF.

The chain carries TRBV2 and TRBJ2-7, with TRBD2 as a possible D gene (5 bases). This CDR3 is 14 amino acids long. V gave up 1 base and J gave up 6 bases, with 13 bases separating them. CDR1 and CDR2 from the germline V gene are SNHLY and FYNNEI. CDR3 DNA sequence: TGTGCCAGCAGTGAAGGGACCCAGGCGGGCGAGCAGTACTTC. This codes for CASSEGTQAGEQYF.

This chain links TRBV12-5 with TRBJ1-1; tentatively, D is TRBD1 (6 bases). Trimming removed 1 base from V and 0 bases from J, with 12 bases in between. CDR1 and CDR2 (germline): LGHNT, FRNRAP. This CDR3 region has 16 residues. CDR3 sequence: CASGLGRGSLNTEAFF. The CDR3 bases are TGTGCTAGTGGTTTGGGCAGGGGTAGCTTGAACACTGAAGCTTTCTTT.

Only one count was recorded for this clone. The chain uses TRBV6-5 and TRBJ2-7; D is perhaps TRBD1 (6 bases). The V gene's germline CDR1 is MNHEY and CDR2 SVGAGI. The ends were cut back, 6 bases at V and 4 bases at J, with 10 bases in the middle. The CDR3 spans 12 residues. The CDR3 reads CASSQTGYEQYF. As DNA, the CDR3 is TGTGCCAGCAGCCAGACAGGTTACGAGCAGTACTTC.

The chain links TRBV4-1 to TRBJ1-5; D might be TRBD1 (6 bases). V was trimmed by 0 bases and J by 5 bases, leaving 11 bases between them. CDR1 is MGHRA and CDR2 is YSYEKL in the germline V gene. CDR3 size: 15 residues. DNA for the CDR3: TGCGCCAGCAGCCAAGATCAGGGGAGCCATCAGCCCCAGCATTTT. Protein product: CASSQDQGSHQPQHF.

V is TRBV5-4 and J is TRBJ1-4; tentative D call: TRBD1 (5 bases). Germline V gene sequence: CDR1 SGHNT, CDR2 YYREEE (reference sequence). The CDR3 spans 16 residues. V gave up 4 bases and J gave up 4 bases, with 17 bases separating them. The CDR3 DNA reads as TGTGCCAGCAGCGTAGATCTGACAGTGGGTAATGAAAAACTGTTTTTT. Its translation is CASSVDLTVGNEKLFF.

The J gene is TRBJ2-1, the V gene TRBV6-5, with unresolved D. Germline-derived CDR1 and CDR2 are MNHEY and SVGAGI. This CDR3 has 15 amino acids. V lost 7 bases and J 0 bases, leaving 13 bases between the germline ends. CDR3 residues: CASTFTPSSYNEQFF. The CDR3 DNA follows: TGTGCCAGCACCTTCACACCTTCCTCCTACAATGAGCAGTTCTTC.